Given below is one T cell receptor (beta chain) in context. No antigen is known for it. This specimen belongs to a study of T-cell memory formation after mild COVID-19. Study-wide context: Across donors, TCR clusters were largely donor specific. General observations from the study: Day 15 to 85 contractors were CD4/CD8 balanced; later expanders leaned CD4+. The pre-infection memory compartment contained some responding clones, suggesting cross-reactive memory joined.

With 4 bases clipped from V and 2 bases from J, the junction kept 7 bases outside the gene matches. This CDR3 comprises 15 residues. Germline V gene lookup returns CDR1 MNHEY and CDR2 SVGEGT. Using its own MiXCR run on the 5' RACE reads, TCRdb lists one record per CDR3 protein. The sample lists more than 150,000 distinct CDR3 sequences; around a fifth were seen once. The chain is built from TRBV6-2 or TRBV6-3 and TRBJ2-7; 8 bases agree with TRBD2. This TCR came from an adult woman who had mild COVID-19 (a few samples of this study predate the infection). Cell type and time point are not known. Sequencing was carried out using PBMCs or a T cell subset sorted from them (not recorded which). The DNA for the CDR3 is TGTGCCAGCAGTTCTGCGGGACTAGATCCCTACGAGCAGTACTTC. This gives the protein CASSSAGLDPYEQYF.